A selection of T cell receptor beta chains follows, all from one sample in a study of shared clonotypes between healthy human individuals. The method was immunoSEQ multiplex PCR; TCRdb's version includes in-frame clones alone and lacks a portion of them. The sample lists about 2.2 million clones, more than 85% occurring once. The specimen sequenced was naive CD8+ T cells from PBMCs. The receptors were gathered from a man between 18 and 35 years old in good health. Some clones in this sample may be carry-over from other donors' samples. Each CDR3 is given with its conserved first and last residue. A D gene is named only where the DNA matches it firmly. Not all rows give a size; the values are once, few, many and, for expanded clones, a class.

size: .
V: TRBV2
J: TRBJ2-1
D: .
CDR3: CASSGGGGTRPHNEQFF
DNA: TGTGCCAGCAGTGGAGGGGGGGGGACCCGACCCCACAATGAGCAGTTCTTC

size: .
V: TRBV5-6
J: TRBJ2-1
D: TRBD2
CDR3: CASSLQAGGANEQFF
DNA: TGTGCCAGCAGCTTACAAGCGGGAGGCGCCAATGAGCAGTTCTTC

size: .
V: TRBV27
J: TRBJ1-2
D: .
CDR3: CASTTVVGRGAANYGYTF
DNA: TGTGCCAGCACCACCGTCGTAGGGCGAGGGGCAGCTAACTATGGCTACACCTTC

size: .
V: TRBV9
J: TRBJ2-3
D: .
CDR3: CASSVGTQADTQYF
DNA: TGTGCCAGCAGCGTAGGGACCCAAGCAGATACGCAGTATTTT

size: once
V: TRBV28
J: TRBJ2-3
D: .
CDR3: CASSSLYDTQYF
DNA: TGTGCCAGCAGTTCCCTGTACGATACGCAGTATTTT

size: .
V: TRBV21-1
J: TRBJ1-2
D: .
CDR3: CASSKIKGQGAYGYTF
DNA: TGTGCCAGCAGCAAAATTAAGGGACAGGGGGCCTATGGCTACACCTTC

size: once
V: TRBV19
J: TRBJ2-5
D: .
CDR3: CASSISTDSEWETQYF
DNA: TGTGCCAGTAGTATATCTACAGACTCGGAGTGGGAGACCCAGTACTTC

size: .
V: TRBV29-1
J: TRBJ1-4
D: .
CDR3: CSGRNEKLFF
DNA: TGCAGTGGTCGTAATGAAAAACTGTTTTTT

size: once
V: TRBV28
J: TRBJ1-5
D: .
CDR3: CASSLSLNQPQHF
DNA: TGTGCCAGCAGTCTGTCGCTAAATCAGCCCCAGCATTTT

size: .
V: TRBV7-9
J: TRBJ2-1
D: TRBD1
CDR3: CASSSDGAGGAGNEQFF
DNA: TGTGCCAGCAGCTCGGATGGGGCAGGGGGCGCGGGGAATGAGCAGTTCTTC

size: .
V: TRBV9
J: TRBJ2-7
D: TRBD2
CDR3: CASSPRGGRQSYEQYF
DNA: TGTGCCAGCAGCCCTCGGGGGGGTCGTCAATCCTACGAGCAGTACTTC

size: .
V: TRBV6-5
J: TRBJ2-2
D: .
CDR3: CASSPDMNTGELFF
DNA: TGTGCCAGCAGCCCGGATATGAACACCGGGGAGCTGTTTTTT

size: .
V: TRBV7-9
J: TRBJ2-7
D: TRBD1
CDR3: CASSYRTGKGEQYF
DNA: TGTGCCAGCAGCTATCGGACAGGGAAAGGCGAGCAGTACTTC

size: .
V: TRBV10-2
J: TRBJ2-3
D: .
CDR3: CASSESRSGAAYTQYF
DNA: TGCGCCAGCAGTGAGTCTCGAAGCGGAGCAGCTTATACGCAGTATTTT

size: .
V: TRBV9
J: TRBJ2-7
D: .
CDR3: CASSVDESYEQYF
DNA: TGTGCCAGCAGCGTAGACGAATCCTACGAGCAGTACTTC

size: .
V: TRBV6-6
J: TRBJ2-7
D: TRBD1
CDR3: CASRPRQGRSYEQYF
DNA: TGTGCCAGCAGGCCAAGACAGGGGCGCTCCTACGAGCAGTACTTC

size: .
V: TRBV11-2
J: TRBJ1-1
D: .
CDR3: CASSTRQETNTEAFF
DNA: TGTGCCAGCAGCACCCGACAGGAGACGAACACTGAAGCTTTCTTT

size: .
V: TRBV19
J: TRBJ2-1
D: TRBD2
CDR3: CASSDSLAVSYNEQFF
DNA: TGTGCCAGTAGTGACAGTCTAGCGGTCTCCTACAATGAGCAGTTCTTC

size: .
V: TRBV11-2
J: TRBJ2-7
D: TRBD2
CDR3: CASSLNLAGGPEQYF
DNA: TGTGCCAGCAGCTTAAATCTAGCGGGAGGGCCCGAGCAGTACTTC

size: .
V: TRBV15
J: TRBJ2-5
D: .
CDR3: CATSRDRRILPETQYF
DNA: TGTGCCACCAGCAGAGATAGGAGGATCCTCCCAGAGACCCAGTACTTC

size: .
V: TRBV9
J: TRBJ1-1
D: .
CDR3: CASSVGGLGTEAFF
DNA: TGTGCCAGCAGCGTAGGAGGGCTGGGCACTGAAGCTTTCTTT

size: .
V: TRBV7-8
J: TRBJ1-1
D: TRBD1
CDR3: CASSSRGLMNTEAFF
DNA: TGTGCCAGCAGCTCTAGGGGGCTCATGAACACTGAAGCTTTCTTT

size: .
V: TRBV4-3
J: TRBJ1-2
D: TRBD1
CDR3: CASSDPPTGVVSYTF
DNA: TGCGCCAGCAGTGATCCGCCGACAGGGGTAGTTAGCTACACCTTC

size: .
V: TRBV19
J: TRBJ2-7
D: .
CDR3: CASSIQGQIDEQYF
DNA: TGTGCCAGTAGTATACAGGGGCAAATAGACGAGCAGTACTTC

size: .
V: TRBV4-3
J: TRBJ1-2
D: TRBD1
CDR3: CASSQRTGGFYGYTF
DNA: TGCGCCAGCAGCCAAAGGACAGGGGGCTTCTATGGCTACACCTTC

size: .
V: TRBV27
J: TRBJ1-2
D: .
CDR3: CASSFTEGYYGYTF
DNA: TGTGCCAGCAGTTTTACCGAGGGCTACTATGGCTACACCTTC

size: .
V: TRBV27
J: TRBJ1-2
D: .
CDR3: CASSLSGAPRYGYTF
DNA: TGTGCCAGCAGTTTATCGGGGGCCCCACGGTATGGCTACACCTTC

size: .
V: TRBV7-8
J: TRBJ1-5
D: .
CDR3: CASSFGLGNQPQHF
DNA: TGTGCCAGCAGCTTTGGCCTGGGCAATCAGCCCCAGCATTTT

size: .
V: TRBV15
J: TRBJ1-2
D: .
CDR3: CATSGTTASYGYTF
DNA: TGTGCCACCAGCGGTACGACAGCGAGCTATGGCTACACCTTC

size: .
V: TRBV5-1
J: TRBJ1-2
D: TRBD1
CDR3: CASSLDYSRDREDYGYTF
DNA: TGCGCCAGCAGCTTGGACTATTCCCGGGACAGGGAAGACTATGGCTACACCTTC

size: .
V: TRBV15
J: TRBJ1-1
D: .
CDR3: CATSEEYANTEAFF
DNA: TGTGCCACCAGTGAGGAGTATGCCAACACTGAAGCTTTCTTT

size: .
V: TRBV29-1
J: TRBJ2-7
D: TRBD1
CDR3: CSVEAGGSYEQYF
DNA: TGCAGCGTTGAAGCAGGGGGCTCCTACGAGCAGTACTTC

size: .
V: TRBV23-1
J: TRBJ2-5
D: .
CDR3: CASSQWTCLQETQYF
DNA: TGCGCCAGCAGTCAATGGACTTGTCTCCAAGAGACCCAGTACTTC

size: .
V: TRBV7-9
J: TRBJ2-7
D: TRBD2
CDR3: CASSGGLAGGSYEQYF
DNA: TGTGCCAGCAGCGGGGGACTAGCGGGAGGCTCCTACGAGCAGTACTTC

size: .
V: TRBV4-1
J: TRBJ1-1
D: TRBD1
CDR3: CASSQVDRAGTEAFF
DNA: TGCGCCAGCAGCCAGGTGGACAGGGCTGGAACTGAAGCTTTCTTT

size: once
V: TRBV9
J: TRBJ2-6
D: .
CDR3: CASSAPRISGANVLTF
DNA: TGTGCCAGCAGCGCGCCCAGAATATCTGGGGCCAACGTCCTGACTTTC

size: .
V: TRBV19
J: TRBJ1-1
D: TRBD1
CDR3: CASSIATGSRTEAFF
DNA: TGTGCCAGTAGTATAGCGACAGGGAGTCGCACTGAAGCTTTCTTT

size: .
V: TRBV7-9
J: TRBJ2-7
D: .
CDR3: CASSSNRVWNEQYF
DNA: TGTGCCAGCAGCTCAAACAGGGTTTGGAACGAGCAGTACTTC

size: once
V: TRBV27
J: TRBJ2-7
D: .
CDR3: CASSLVSRSGMSHEQYF
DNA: TGTGCCAGCAGTTTGGTCTCCCGATCAGGGATGTCCCACGAGCAGTACTTC

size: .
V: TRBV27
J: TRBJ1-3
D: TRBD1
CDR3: CASGTGYSGNTIYF
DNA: TGTGCCAGCGGGACAGGTTACTCTGGAAACACCATATATTTT

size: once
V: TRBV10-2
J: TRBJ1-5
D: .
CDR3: CASTGRPSNQPQHF
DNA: TGCGCCAGCACGGGTCGCCCTAGCAATCAGCCCCAGCATTTT

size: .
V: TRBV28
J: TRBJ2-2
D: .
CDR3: CASSQYRLGGTGELFF
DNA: TGTGCCAGCAGTCAGTATCGTTTGGGTGGCACCGGGGAGCTGTTTTTT

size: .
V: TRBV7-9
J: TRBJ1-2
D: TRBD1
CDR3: CASSPTGSGQGDGYTF
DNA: TGTGCCAGCAGCCCCACGGGGTCCGGACAGGGTGATGGCTACACCTTC

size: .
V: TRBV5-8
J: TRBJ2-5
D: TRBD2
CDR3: CASSWTSGIETQYF
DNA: TGTGCCAGCAGCTGGACTAGCGGGATCGAGACCCAGTACTTC

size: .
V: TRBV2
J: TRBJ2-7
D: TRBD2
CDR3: CATRTSGIEQYF
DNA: TGTGCCACCCGGACTAGCGGGATCGAGCAGTACTTC

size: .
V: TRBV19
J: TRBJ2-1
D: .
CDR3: CASSIRSSLAIDNEQFF
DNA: TGTGCCAGTAGTATAAGGTCGTCGCTAGCGATAGATAATGAGCAGTTCTTC

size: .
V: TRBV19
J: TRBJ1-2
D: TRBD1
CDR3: CASSIPDRANFYGYTF
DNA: TGTGCCAGTAGTATCCCCGACAGGGCCAACTTCTATGGCTACACCTTC

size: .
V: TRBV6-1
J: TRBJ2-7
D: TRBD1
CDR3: CASTVAGQGPYEQYF
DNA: TGTGCCAGCACGGTAGCAGGACAGGGACCCTACGAGCAGTACTTC

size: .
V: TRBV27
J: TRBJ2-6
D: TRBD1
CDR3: CASSLYPGQGDSSGANVLTF
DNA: TGTGCCAGCAGTTTATACCCGGGACAGGGGGATTCCTCTGGGGCCAACGTCCTGACTTTC

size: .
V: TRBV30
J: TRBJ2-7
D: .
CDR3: CAWSALNYEQYF
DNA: TGTGCCTGGAGTGCTCTTAACTACGAGCAGTACTTC

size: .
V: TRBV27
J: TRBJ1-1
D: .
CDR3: CASSPGTFRGTEAFF
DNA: TGTGCCAGCAGCCCGGGGACATTTAGAGGGACTGAAGCTTTCTTT

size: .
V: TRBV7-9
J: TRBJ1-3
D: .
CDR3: CASSSFRFGNTIYF
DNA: TGTGCCAGCAGCTCCTTTAGATTTGGAAACACCATATATTTT

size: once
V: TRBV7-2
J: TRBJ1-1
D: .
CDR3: CASSLWPVMNTEAFF
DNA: TGTGCCAGCAGCTTATGGCCAGTCATGAACACTGAAGCTTTCTTT

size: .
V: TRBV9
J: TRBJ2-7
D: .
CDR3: CASSVGQVSSYEQYF
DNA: TGTGCCAGCAGCGTAGGACAGGTCAGCTCCTACGAGCAGTACTTC

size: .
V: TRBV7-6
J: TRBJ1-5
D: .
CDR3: CASSLGPGLNQPQHF
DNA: TGTGCCAGCAGCTTAGGGCCGGGCCTCAATCAGCCCCAGCATTTT